This TCR beta chain was captured in a study of T cells in Graves' hyperthyroidism and ophthalmopathy. TCR beta CDR3 region amplification was performed from RNA transcripts. TCR CDR3 underwent first-round RT-PCR with the HTBI primer set. TCRdb analysed the multiplex PCR reads with MiXCR anew, one entry per CDR3 protein. The data contain about 720,000 distinct CDR3 sequences, about 15% of them seen just once; the ten biggest clones take up under 10%. Germline CDR1 is KGHDR and CDR2 is SFDVKD. V was shortened by 4 bases and J by 6 bases, with 9 bases between the two germline ends. The CDR3 runs to 13 residues.

The sequence was collected from a young man with Graves' hyperthyroidism. The chain links TRBV24-1 to TRBJ2-1; D remains unclear. Material: blood. CDR3 loop: CATSDPDSNEQFF. CDR3 coding DNA: TGTGCCACCAGTGACCCTGACTCCAATGAGCAGTTCTTC.